The 32 T cell receptor beta chains in this list originate from one sample, sequenced in a study of blood T cell repertoires in COVID-19. Repertoires were generated with immunoSEQ multiplex PCR, while TCRdb's copy carries only in-frame clones and drops some. This sample has some 110,000 clones, with approximately 83% found just once. The sample comprised peripheral blood. Receptors were obtained from a woman between 65 and 79 years old with acute or convalescent COVID-19.

The sample holds a few counts of this clone. The rearrangement joins TRBV12-3 or TRBV12-4 to TRBJ2-5; D remains unclear. Trimming shortened V by 6 bases and J by 5 bases, and 10 bases separated the two germline ends. This CDR3 has 12 residues. This chain's CDR3 is CASSRYRETQYF. The CDR3 DNA reads as TGTGCCAGCAGCCGATATCGGGAGACCCAGTACTTC.

The V call is TRBV7-3, the J call TRBJ2-4, with D possibly being TRBD1 (5 bases). The germline V and J ends were trimmed by 5 bases and 0 bases, with 14 bases remaining between them. CDR1 is SGHTA, CDR2 FQGTGA, per germline. The CDR3 covers 16 residues. The CDR3 spells CASSVDSSVAKNIQYF. As DNA, the CDR3 is TGTGCCAGCAGCGTAGACAGTTCAGTAGCCAAAAACATTCAGTACTTC.

V usage is TRBV6-5 and J usage is TRBJ2-7; tentative D call: TRBD1 (6 bases). The CDR3 runs to 14 residues. The germline V gene has CDR1 MNHEY and CDR2 SVGAGI. Trimming cost V 2 bases and J 3 bases, with 11 bases left between them. CDR3 loop: CASSYGSGVYEQYF. CDR3 nucleotides: TGTGCCAGCAGTTACGGGTCAGGGGTCTACGAGCAGTACTTC.

This clone was seen only a few times. The gene calls are TRBV28 and TRBJ2-2; tentative D call: TRBD1 (5 bases). The CDR3 is made up of 14 amino acids. Germline V gene sequence: CDR1 MDHEN, CDR2 SYDVKM. V was clipped by 4 bases and J by 7 bases, with 13 bases between them. CDR3 sequence: CASSSGLRGGELFF. CDR3 nucleotide sequence: TGTGCCAGCAGTTCTGGCTTAAGGGGCGGGGAGCTGTTTTTT.

The rearrangement uses TRBV5-4 and TRBJ1-5; D is unresolved. The CDR3 totals 15 residues. The V end was cut by 4 bases, the J end by 1 base, with 12 bases between. Germline CDR1 reads SGHNT; CDR2 reads YYREEE (reference sequence). For the CDR3, the DNA is TGTGCCAGCAGCGATGTCCCGGGAAGCAATCAGCCCCAGCATTTT. Translation gives CASSDVPGSNQPQHF.

V gene TRBV10-3 combines with J gene TRBJ1-3; D remains unclear. There are 17 residues in the CDR3. Trimming left V 4 bases short and J 3 bases short, with 19 bases between. Germline V CDR1 and CDR2: ENHRY, SYGVKD. The CDR3 nucleotides are TGTGCCATCAGTGGGTCCCCTCTCCGGGTAAGTGGAAACACCATATATTTT. Translation: CAISGSPLRVSGNTIYF.

The chain couples TRBV11-1 to TRBJ2-2; 10 bases are shared with TRBD2. J gave up 2 bases and V 6 bases, and 6 bases lay outside the gene matches. The CDR3 has 16 residues. Germline loops: CDR1 SGHAT, CDR2 FQDESV (reference sequence). The CDR3 DNA reads TGTGCCAGCAGACCGGGACTAGCGATAAACACCGGGGAGCTGTTTTTT. Translation gives CASRPGLAINTGELFF.

CDR3 residues: CASSLPVPMNTEAFF. The CDR3 nucleotides are TGTGCCAGCAGTTTACCGGTCCCCATGAACACTGAAGCTTTCTTT. The V and J genes are TRBV28 and TRBJ1-1, with D uncertain. CDR1 and CDR2 from the germline V gene are MDHEN and SYDVKM. The V end lost 2 bases, the J end lost 0 bases, and 10 bases lay between the germline ends. The CDR3 covers 15 residues.

In its sample, this clone was seen once. V gene TRBV19 combines with J gene TRBJ2-3; 8 nucleotides align to TRBD2. The CDR3 is 14 residues long. J lost 2 bases, V lost 6 bases, and 4 bases had no gene match. Looked up from germline, CDR1 is LNHDA and CDR2 is SQIVND (reference sequence). The CDR3 protein is CASRNSGDTDTQYF. The CDR3 bases are TGTGCCAGTAGGAATAGCGGGGACACAGATACGCAGTATTTT.

The chain has TRBV7-8 and TRBJ2-7, with 10 positions matching TRBD1. The CDR3 contains 16 residues. Losses at the gene ends were 5 bases for V and 3 bases for J; bases not matched to a gene: 10. Germline V CDR1 and CDR2: SGHVS, FQNEAQ. The CDR3 sequence: CASSPLWDRGNYEQYF. The CDR3 DNA reads TGTGCCAGCAGCCCCCTCTGGGACAGGGGAAACTACGAGCAGTACTTC.

The CDR3 is CASSSGPDRGRETQYF. CDR3 coding DNA: TGCGCCAGCAGCTCCGGCCCGGACAGGGGGCGGGAGACCCAGTACTTC. V usage is TRBV5-1 and J usage is TRBJ2-5; TRBD1 agrees at 11 bases. Germline V gene sequence: CDR1 SGHRS, CDR2 YFSETQ. This CDR3 is built from 16 residues. V dropped 3 bases and J dropped 5; count of bases not matched to a gene: 9.

The genes are TRBV28 and TRBJ1-1; TRBD1 is a possible D gene (6 bases). Trimming stripped 6 bases from V and 2 bases from J, with 10 bases between. This CDR3 is 13 amino acids long. CDR1 is MDHEN, CDR2 SYDVKM, per germline. The CDR3 protein is CASRRRGNTEAFF. The CDR3 bases are TGTGCCAGCAGACGCAGGGGAAACACTGAAGCTTTCTTT.

The chain links TRBV14 to TRBJ2-2; 7 nucleotides line up with TRBD1. Losses at the gene ends were 2 bases for V and 1 base for J; bases not matched to a gene: 4. The CDR3 consists of 16 residues. Germline CDR1 and CDR2: SGHDN and FVKESK. The CDR3 nucleotides are TGTGCCAGCAGCCAAACAGGGGTAGGGAACACCGGGGAGCTGTTTTTT. Its protein product is CASSQTGVGNTGELFF.

The chain links TRBV2 to TRBJ2-1; 14 bases match TRBD2. With 6 bases clipped from V and 3 bases from J, the junction kept 1 base outside the gene matches. Germline CDR1 reads SNHLY; CDR2 reads FYNNEI. CDR3 size: 15 residues. In DNA, the CDR3 is TGTGCCAGCAGCGGGACTAGCGGGAGCTACAATGAGCAGTTCTTC. This translates into CASSGTSGSYNEQFF.

The chain recombines TRBV19 with TRBJ1-1, with 7 bases lining up with TRBD1. The junction had 9 bases not matched to a gene; V was cut back by 5 bases and J by 0 bases. This CDR3 comprises 16 residues. Germline V gives CDR1 LNHDA, CDR2 SQIVND (reference sequence). For the CDR3, the DNA is TGTGCCAGTAGTTCTCAACAGGGGATTCTGAACACTGAAGCTTTCTTT. Protein product: CASSSQQGILNTEAFF. The full variable domain, in which reference TRBV19 and TRBJ1-1 provide the parts outside the CDR3, is DGGITQSPKYLFRKEGQNVTLSCEQNLNHDAMYWYRQDPGQGLRLIYYSQIVNDFQKGDIAEGYSVSREKKESFPLTVTSAQKNPTAFYLCASSSQQGILNTEAFFGQGTRLTVV.

The chain employs TRBV28 and TRBJ1-5, with D unclear. The V gene lost 9 bases and the J gene lost 0 bases, with 3 bases spanning the gap. The CDR3 contains 11 residues. CDR1 and CDR2 from the germline V gene are MDHEN and SYDVKM. CDR3 region: CASHSNQPQHF. The DNA of the CDR3 is TGTGCCAGTCATAGCAATCAGCCCCAGCATTTT.

This chain joins TRBV27 and TRBJ2-1; 7 bases fit TRBD2. Germline V gene data show CDR1 as MNHEY and CDR2 as SMNVEV (reference sequence). J gave up 0 bases and V 2 bases, and 1 base lay outside the gene matches. The CDR3 totals 15 residues. CDR3 bases: TGTGCCAGCAGTTTAGGGACTATCTCCTACAATGAGCAGTTCTTC. Amino acids: CASSLGTISYNEQFF.

The chain combines TRBV28 with TRBJ2-7; TRBD1 agrees at 9 bases. The germline gives CDR1 MDHEN, CDR2 SYDVKM. This CDR3 region has 14 residues. The V gene end was trimmed by 5 bases and the J gene end by 4 bases; junction bases not matched to a gene: 6. The CDR3 protein is CASSMGGQGYEQYF. In DNA, the CDR3 is TGTGCCAGCAGTATGGGGGGACAGGGTTACGAGCAGTACTTC.

The genes are TRBV6-5 and TRBJ2-2; 8 bases are a match to TRBD2. The CDR3 spans 15 residues. V lost 6 bases and J lost 1; bases outside the gene matches: 4. The germline gives CDR1 MNHEY, CDR2 SVGAGI. CDR3 bases: TGTGCCAGCAGCCCAAGCGGGGGGAACACCGGGGAGCTGTTTTTT. It yields the protein CASSPSGGNTGELFF.

The chain uses TRBV10-3 and TRBJ2-7; 7 bases line up with TRBD1. The CDR3 has 14 amino acids. The V gene end was trimmed by 0 bases and the J gene end by 6 bases; junction bases not matched to a gene: 5. Germline values: CDR1 ENHRY, CDR2 SYGVKD. The CDR3 here is CAISESGQASEQYF. The CDR3 region has the DNA TGTGCCATCAGTGAGTCAGGACAGGCGAGCGAGCAGTACTTC.

The gene calls are TRBV19 and TRBJ1-3; D call uncertain. The CDR3 has 12 amino acids. Germline loops: CDR1 LNHDA, CDR2 SQIVND (reference sequence). Trimming left V 4 bases short and J 6 bases short, with 7 bases between. The CDR3 loop is CASSRGENTIYF. The CDR3 coding sequence is TGTGCCAGTAGTAGGGGAGAAAACACCATATATTTT.

This clone was picked up a small number of times. J is TRBJ2-7 and V is TRBV27; D may be TRBD1 (8 bases). The CDR3 runs to 13 residues. CDR1 and CDR2 from the germline V gene are MNHEY and SMNVEV (reference sequence). Trimming removed 6 bases at V and 13 bases at J, with 22 bases between. The CDR3 protein is CASSSGQGLMYYF. CDR3 nucleotides: TGTGCCAGCAGCTCCGGACAGGGACTAATGTATTACTTC.

The chain uses TRBV6-6 and TRBJ1-5; maybe TRBD1 (5 bases). The germline V and J ends were trimmed by 6 bases and 0 bases, with 9 bases remaining between them. This CDR3 has 14 residues. Germline V CDR1 and CDR2: MNHNY, SVGAGI (reference sequence). The CDR3 loop is CASRDSNSNQPQHF. DNA of the CDR3: TGTGCCAGCAGAGACAGTAATAGCAATCAGCCCCAGCATTTT.

The V gene is TRBV5-1, the J gene TRBJ1-4; no firm D call. The CDR3 sequence is 13 residues long. The V gene's germline CDR1 is SGHRS and CDR2 YFSETQ. Between the trimmed V and J ends, which lost 0 bases and 8 bases, there was a span of 8 bases. The CDR3 reads CASSLGDGEKLFF. CDR3 DNA sequence: TGCGCCAGCAGCTTGGGCGACGGGGAAAAACTGTTTTTT.

This clone was detected once. The chain recombines TRBV7-9 with TRBJ1-6, with D tentatively TRBD1 (5 bases). This CDR3 contains 16 residues. Germline V gives CDR1 SEHNR, CDR2 FQNEAQ (reference sequence). Trimming pared 5 bases from V and 7 bases from J, leaving 18 bases between. The DNA of the CDR3 is TGTGCCAGCAGCCGCGACCAAGGGGCGGGGAATTCACCCCTCCACTTT. This encodes CASSRDQGAGNSPLHF.

The V call is TRBV6-5, the J call TRBJ2-2; tentatively, D is TRBD1 (6 bases). Germline CDR1 reads MNHEY; CDR2 reads SVGAGI. This CDR3 contains 14 residues. Trimming took off 6 bases at V and 6 bases at J, with 14 bases between the two ends. CDR3 sequence reads: CASRIEQGSGELFF. CDR3 in DNA: TGTGCCAGCAGGATCGAACAGGGTTCCGGGGAGCTGTTTTTT.

This chain connects TRBV19 to TRBJ1-1; D is possibly TRBD1 (5 bases). The CDR3 contains 13 residues. Between the trimmed V and J ends, which lost 4 bases and 1 base, there was a span of 7 bases. The germline gives CDR1 LNHDA, CDR2 SQIVND (reference sequence). CDR3 residues: CASSKTENTEAFF. Written as DNA, the CDR3 is TGTGCCAGTAGTAAGACAGAGAACACTGAAGCTTTCTTT.

The J gene is TRBJ2-1, the V gene TRBV9; 8 positions agree with TRBD2. Per germline, CDR1 SGDLS and CDR2 YYNGEE. The CDR3 is made up of 15 amino acids. V shed 4 bases and J 6 bases; nucleotides not matched to a gene: 9. CDR3 protein: CASSSTGTRINEQFF. The CDR3 coding sequence is TGTGCCAGCAGCTCAACCGGGACTAGGATCAATGAGCAGTTCTTC.

The rearrangement links TRBV19 to TRBJ2-3; TRBD2 might be the D (5 bases). In germline, CDR1 is LNHDA, CDR2 SQIVND (reference sequence). Trimming removed 7 bases at V and 3 bases at J, with 14 bases between. The CDR3 runs to 14 residues. CDR3 amino acids: CASTPGKSTDTQYF. CDR3 nucleotide sequence: TGTGCCAGTACCCCCGGGAAAAGTACAGATACGCAGTATTTT.

The rearrangement links TRBV2 to TRBJ2-7, with 8 bases matching TRBD1. The J segment lost 7 bases and the V segment lost 3 bases, leaving 11 bases of the junction unmatched. CDR1 and CDR2 (germline): SNHLY, FYNNEI. This CDR3 is built from 15 residues. The CDR3 is CASSEGSGGGQEQYF. The CDR3 bases are TGTGCCAGCAGTGAGGGGTCAGGGGGCGGTCAGGAGCAGTACTTC.

This clone was counted a single time. The chain combines TRBV2 with TRBJ2-7; D gene uncertain. CDR3 size: 15 residues. Germline V lookup: CDR1 SNHLY, CDR2 FYNNEI. Trimming shortened V by 2 bases and J by 0 bases, and 11 bases separated the two germline ends. The CDR3 coding sequence is TGTGCCAGCAGTGAACGACTCCTTAGCTCCTACGAGCAGTACTTC. It encodes CASSERLLSSYEQYF. Together with reference TRBV2 and TRBJ2-7, the CDR3 gives the full variable domain: EPEVTQTPSHQVTQMGQEVILRCVPISNHLYFYWYRQILGQKVEFLVSFYNNEISEKSEIFDDQFSVERPDGSNFTLKIRSTKLEDSAMYFCASSERLLSSYEQYFGPGTRLTVT.

This chain uses TRBV15 with TRBJ1-4, with D hard to call. The germline V gene has CDR1 LNHNV and CDR2 YYDKDF (reference sequence). There are 15 residues in the CDR3. Trimming stripped 0 bases from V and 7 bases from J, with 12 bases between. CDR3 loop: CATSREASEGEKLFF. For the CDR3, the DNA is TGTGCCACCAGCAGAGAAGCATCAGAGGGTGAAAAACTGTTTTTT. The full variable domain, with the rest looked up from reference TRBV15 and TRBJ1-4, is DAMVIQNPRYQVTQFGKPVTLSCSQTLNHNVMYWYQQKSSQAPKLLFHYYDKDFNNEADTPDNFQSRRPNTSFCFLDIRSPGLGDTAMYLCATSREASEGEKLFFGSGTQLSVL.